These 18 T cell receptor beta chains were all obtained from the same sample, sequenced in a study of response to subunit inactivated influenza vaccine. In TCRdb, the RT-PCR reads were re-called with MiXCR into one record per CDR3 protein. The sample includes about 160,000 distinct CDR3 sequences, roughly a tenth of them seen just once. Sequences were derived from non-naive T cells sorted from PBMCs, sampled roughly 47 days after vaccination. The source of these receptors is a man aged 45 to 65 who received an inactivated influenza vaccine.

V gene TRBV29-1 combines with J gene TRBJ2-3, with D tentatively TRBD1 (6 bases). This CDR3 comprises 17 residues. In germline, CDR1 is SQVTM, CDR2 ANQGSEA. V was cut by 2 bases and J by 2 bases, with 20 bases left in between. The CDR3 DNA is TGCAGCGTTGAATCGGCAGGGGCTAGGGGTTACACAGATACGCAGTATTTT. Translation: CSVESAGARGYTDTQYF.

Worth noting for this clonotype: Possible read error: a much larger clone is one base away. The chain combines TRBV11-2 with TRBJ2-1; perhaps TRBD2 as D (7 bases). Per germline, CDR1 SGHAT and CDR2 FQNNGV. The CDR3 totals 16 residues. CDR3 loop: CASSSIRRGAYNEQCF. The CDR3 DNA reads as TGTGCCAGCAGCTCGATTCGTCGGGGGGCTTACAATGAGCAGTGCTTC.

This clonotype was counted ten times or more. The rearrangement uses TRBV24-1 and TRBJ2-3; D tentatively fits TRBD1 or TRBD2 (5 bases each). CDR3 length: 13 amino acids. CDR1 is KGHDR and CDR2 is SFDVKD in the germline V gene. The V gene lost 6 bases and the J gene lost 9 bases, with 15 bases spanning the gap. CDR3 loop: CATSFQTGGTQYF. The CDR3 DNA is TGTGCCACCAGTTTTCAAACAGGAGGAACGCAGTATTTT.

This clonotype showed up just a few times. The CDR3 DNA is TGTGCCAGCAGCGTCGGGACCGTCACAGATACGCAGTATTTT. This gives the protein CASSVGTVTDTQYF. The V and J genes are TRBV9 and TRBJ2-3; D is possibly TRBD1 or TRBD2 (5 bases each). V gave up 2 bases and J gave up 2 bases, with 9 bases separating them. Germline CDR1 is SGDLS and CDR2 is YYNGEE. The CDR3 is 14 residues long. Complete variable domain (other parts from reference TRBV9 and TRBJ2-3): DSGVTQTPKHLITATGQRVTLRCSPRSGDLSVYWYQQSLDQGLQFLIQYYNGEERAKGNILERFSAQQFPDLHSELNLSSLELGDSALYFCASSVGTVTDTQYFGPGTRLTVL.

The rearrangement links TRBV7-2 to TRBJ2-1; the match to TRBD2 covers 7 bases. This CDR3 contains 13 residues. The ends lost 5 bases at V and 4 bases at J; junction bases unmatched: 2. In germline, CDR1 is SGHTA, CDR2 FQGNSA. The CDR3 sequence is CASSPGRYNEQFF. CDR3 bases: TGTGCCAGCAGCCCCGGGAGGTACAATGAGCAGTTCTTC.

This clonotype was detected many times. The chain joins TRBV5-5 to TRBJ1-1; unclear D gene. V was pared by 0 bases and J by 10 bases, with 13 bases between. This CDR3 comprises 13 residues. Per germline, CDR1 SGHKS and CDR2 YYEKEE (reference sequence). The CDR3 spells CASSLAEIARAFF. CDR3 coding DNA: TGTGCCAGCAGCTTGGCCGAAATAGCGCGAGCTTTCTTT.

The chain joins TRBV6-5 to TRBJ2-3; D possibly corresponds to TRBD2 (5 bases). Trimming stripped 7 bases from V and 0 bases from J, with 11 bases between. There are 14 residues in the CDR3. Per the germline V gene, CDR1 is MNHEY and CDR2 is SVGAGI. CDR3 bases: TGTGCCAGCATTTCGGGGTATAGCACAGATACGCAGTATTTT. It translates to CASISGYSTDTQYF.

This clonotype occurred a few times. V gene TRBV15 combines with J gene TRBJ2-7, with a possible D match to TRBD2 (5 bases). The CDR3 loop spans 14 amino acids. Trimming removed 0 bases at V and 1 base at J, with 7 bases between. The germline gives CDR1 LNHNV, CDR2 YYDKDF (reference sequence). CDR3 sequence reads: CATSRDPGSYEQYF. The CDR3 region has the DNA TGTGCCACCAGCAGAGATCCGGGATCCTACGAGCAGTACTTC.

This clonotype appeared a few times. J is TRBJ2-5 and V is TRBV5-1, with a possible D match to TRBD2 (5 bases). Germline loops: CDR1 SGHRS, CDR2 YFSETQ. The CDR3 spans 14 residues. V dropped 3 bases and J dropped 5 bases, with 14 bases sitting between them. The CDR3 region has the DNA TGCGCCAGCAGCTCCGTGGGGAGAGGGGAGACCCAGTACTTC. Encoded protein: CASSSVGRGETQYF.

The rearrangement uses TRBV7-2 and TRBJ2-7, with D tentatively TRBD2 (7 bases). The CDR3 runs 18 residues. V was clipped by 0 bases and J by 2 bases, with 20 bases between them. Germline lookup yields CDR1 SGHTA and CDR2 FQGNSA. CDR3 in DNA: TGTGCCAGCAGCTTAGCCCCCAAGGGAGGGGGGAAGGCCTACGAGCAGTACTTC. Translated, it gives CASSLAPKGGGKAYEQYF.

This clonotype was detected only a few times. This chain links TRBV5-1 with TRBJ1-6; TRBD1 matches at 7 bases. Germline V gene lookup returns CDR1 SGHRS and CDR2 YFSETQ. V trimming: 5 bases; J trimming: 8 bases; junction bases outside the gene matches: 4. There are 13 residues in the CDR3. CDR3 loop: CASRYGQDSPLHF. The CDR3 DNA reads as TGCGCCAGCAGGTACGGACAGGATTCACCCCTCCACTTT.

This chain joins TRBV11-2 and TRBJ2-2; TRBD1 aligns across 10 bases. In germline, CDR1 is SGHAT, CDR2 FQNNGV. J gave up 5 bases and V 1 base, and 1 base lay outside the gene matches. The CDR3 is 15 residues long. The CDR3 loop reads CASSLGGQGTGELFF. The CDR3 DNA is TGTGCCAGCAGCTTAGGGGGACAGGGGACCGGGGAGCTGTTTTTT.

This clonotype was counted a few times. The V gene is TRBV20-1, the J gene TRBJ2-7; 11 nucleotides agree with TRBD2. The J segment lost 0 bases and the V segment lost 3 bases, leaving 4 bases of the junction unmatched. Looked up from germline, CDR1 is DFQATT and CDR2 is SNEGSKA (reference sequence). This CDR3 comprises 15 residues. The CDR3 coding sequence is TGCAGTGCTAGGGCGGGACTAGCGGCCTCCTACGAGCAGTACTTC. Amino acids: CSARAGLAASYEQYF.

The chain recombines TRBV5-1 with TRBJ2-5; 7 bases map to TRBD1. The CDR3 consists of 14 residues. V trimming: 4 bases; J trimming: 1 base; junction bases outside the gene matches: 4. Per the germline V gene, CDR1 is SGHRS and CDR2 is YFSETQ. CDR3 in DNA: TGCGCCAGCAGCCTTTGGGACAGCCAAGAGACCCAGTACTTC. It encodes CASSLWDSQETQYF.

About this clonotype itself: One end of the junction varies from germline; a read error may be responsible. The chain carries TRBV7-3 and TRBJ2-3; D uncertain. The germline V gene encodes CDR1 SGHTA and CDR2 FQGTGA. The CDR3 is 13 amino acids. CDR3 nucleotides: TGTGCCGGCAGCCGCAGATTCACAGATACGCAGTATTTT. This translates into CAGSRRFTDTQYF.

By sample share, this clonotype is medium-sized. J is TRBJ2-1 and V is TRBV12-3 or TRBV12-4, with D unresolved. CDR3 size: 14 residues. V was clipped by 1 base and J by 2 bases, with 6 bases between them. CDR3 amino acids: CASSLDSTYNEQFF. The DNA for the CDR3 is TGTGCCAGCAGTTTAGACAGTACCTACAATGAGCAGTTCTTC.

This clonotype was counted many times. V usage is TRBV4-3 and J usage is TRBJ1-5; 7 bases are a match to TRBD1. The germline gives CDR1 LGHNA, CDR2 YSLEER. V lost 0 bases and J lost 7; bases outside the gene matches: 6. The CDR3 loop spans 15 amino acids. CDR3 sequence (DNA): TGCGCCAGCAGCCAAGATTACAACAGGGGACAGCCCCAGCATTTT. Its protein is CASSQDYNRGQPQHF.

The chain employs TRBV12-3 or TRBV12-4 and TRBJ1-2; D is uncertain. The germline V and J ends were trimmed by 6 bases and 8 bases, with 13 bases remaining between them. The CDR3 is made up of 12 amino acids. The CDR3 loop reads CASSAIREGYTF. In nucleotides, the CDR3 is TGTGCCAGCAGCGCTATAAGGGAGGGCTACACCTTC.